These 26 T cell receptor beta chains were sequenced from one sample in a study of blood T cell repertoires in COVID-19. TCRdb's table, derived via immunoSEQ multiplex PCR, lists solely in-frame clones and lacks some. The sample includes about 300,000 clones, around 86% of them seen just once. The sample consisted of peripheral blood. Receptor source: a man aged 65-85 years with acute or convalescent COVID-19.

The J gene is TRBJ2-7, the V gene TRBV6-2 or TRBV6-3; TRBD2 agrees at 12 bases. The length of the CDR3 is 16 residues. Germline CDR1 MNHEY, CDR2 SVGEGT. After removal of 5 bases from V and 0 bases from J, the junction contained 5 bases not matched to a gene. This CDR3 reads CASSHTSGGLSYEQYF. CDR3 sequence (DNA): TGTGCCAGCAGTCACACTAGCGGGGGGCTCTCCTACGAGCAGTACTTC.

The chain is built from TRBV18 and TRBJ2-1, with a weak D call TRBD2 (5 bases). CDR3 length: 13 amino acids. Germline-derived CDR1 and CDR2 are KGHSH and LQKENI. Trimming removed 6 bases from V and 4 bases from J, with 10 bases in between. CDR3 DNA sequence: TGTGCCAGCTCCCCGGAGGATTACAATGAGCAGTTCTTC. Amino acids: CASSPEDYNEQFF.

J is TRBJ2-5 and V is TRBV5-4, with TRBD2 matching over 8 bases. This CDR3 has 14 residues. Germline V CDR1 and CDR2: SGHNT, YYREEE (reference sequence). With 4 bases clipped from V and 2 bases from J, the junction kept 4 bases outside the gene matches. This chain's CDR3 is CASSKRGSQETQYF. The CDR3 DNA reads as TGTGCCAGCAGCAAGCGGGGGTCTCAAGAGACCCAGTACTTC.

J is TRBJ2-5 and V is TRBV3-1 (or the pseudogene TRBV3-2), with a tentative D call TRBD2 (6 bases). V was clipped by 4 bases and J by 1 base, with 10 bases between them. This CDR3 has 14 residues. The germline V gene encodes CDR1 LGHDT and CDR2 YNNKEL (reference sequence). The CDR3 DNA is TGTGCCAGCAGCCCTAGCGTTTCCCAAGAGACCCAGTACTTC. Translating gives CASSPSVSQETQYF.

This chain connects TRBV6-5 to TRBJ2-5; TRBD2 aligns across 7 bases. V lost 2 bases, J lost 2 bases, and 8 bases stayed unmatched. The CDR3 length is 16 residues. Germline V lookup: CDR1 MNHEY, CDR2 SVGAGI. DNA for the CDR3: TGTGCCAGCAGTTACAACCCTAGCGGACTTCAAGAGACCCAGTACTTC. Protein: CASSYNPSGLQETQYF.

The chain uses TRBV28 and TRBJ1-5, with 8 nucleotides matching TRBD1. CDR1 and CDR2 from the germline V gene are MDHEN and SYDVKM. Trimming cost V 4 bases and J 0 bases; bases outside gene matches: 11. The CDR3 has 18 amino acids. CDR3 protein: CASSSFGRGPYSNQPQHF. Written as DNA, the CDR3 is TGTGCCAGCAGTTCGTTCGGCAGGGGGCCTTATAGCAATCAGCCCCAGCATTTT.

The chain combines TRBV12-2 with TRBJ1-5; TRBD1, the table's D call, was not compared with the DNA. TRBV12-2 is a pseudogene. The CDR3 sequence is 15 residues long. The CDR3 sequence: CASRGGSHSNQPQHF. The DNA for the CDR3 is TGTGCAAGTCGCGGGGGCAGCCATAGCAATCAGCCCCAGCATTTT.

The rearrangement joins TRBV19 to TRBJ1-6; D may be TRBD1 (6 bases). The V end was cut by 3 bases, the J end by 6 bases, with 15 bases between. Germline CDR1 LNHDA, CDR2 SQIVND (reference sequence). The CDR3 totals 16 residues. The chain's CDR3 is CASSITGISGNSPLHF. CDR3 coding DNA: TGTGCCAGTAGTATTACAGGGATCAGCGGTAATTCACCCCTCCACTTT.

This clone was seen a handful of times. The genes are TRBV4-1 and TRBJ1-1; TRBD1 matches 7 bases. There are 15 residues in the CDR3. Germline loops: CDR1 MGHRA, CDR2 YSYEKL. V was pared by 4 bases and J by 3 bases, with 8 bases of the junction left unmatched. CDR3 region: CASSLSSRGDTEAFF. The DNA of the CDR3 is TGCGCCAGCAGCCTTTCCTCCAGGGGGGACACTGAAGCTTTCTTT.

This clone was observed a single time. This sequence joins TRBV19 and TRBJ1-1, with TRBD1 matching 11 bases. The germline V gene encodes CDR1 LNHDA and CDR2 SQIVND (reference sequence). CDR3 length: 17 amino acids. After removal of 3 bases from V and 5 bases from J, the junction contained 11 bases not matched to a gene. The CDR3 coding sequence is TGTGCCAGTAGTATTTTGACTGGGACAGGGGGGTTAACTGAAGCTTTCTTT. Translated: CASSILTGTGGLTEAFF.

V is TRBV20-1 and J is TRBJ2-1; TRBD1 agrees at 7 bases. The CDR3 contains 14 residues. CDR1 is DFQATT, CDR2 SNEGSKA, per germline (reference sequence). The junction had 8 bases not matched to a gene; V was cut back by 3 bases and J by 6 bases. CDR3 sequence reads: CSASEAGGFNEQFF. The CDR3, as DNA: TGCAGTGCTAGTGAGGCAGGGGGTTTCAATGAGCAGTTCTTC.

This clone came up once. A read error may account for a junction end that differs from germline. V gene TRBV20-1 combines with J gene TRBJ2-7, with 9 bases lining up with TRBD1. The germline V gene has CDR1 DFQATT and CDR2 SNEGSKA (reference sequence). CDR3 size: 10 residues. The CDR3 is CSAKGQGTIF. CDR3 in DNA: TGCAGTGCCAAAGGACAGGGGACAATATTC.

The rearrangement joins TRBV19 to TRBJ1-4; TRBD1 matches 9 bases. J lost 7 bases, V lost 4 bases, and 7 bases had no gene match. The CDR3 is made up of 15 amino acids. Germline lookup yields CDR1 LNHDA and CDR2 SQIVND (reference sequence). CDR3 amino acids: CASSSGQGIGEKLFF. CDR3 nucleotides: TGTGCCAGTAGTAGCGGACAGGGGATAGGTGAAAAACTGTTTTTT. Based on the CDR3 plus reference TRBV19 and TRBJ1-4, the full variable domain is DGGITQSPKYLFRKEGQNVTLSCEQNLNHDAMYWYRQDPGQGLRLIYYSQIVNDFQKGDIAEGYSVSREKKESFPLTVTSAQKNPTAFYLCASSSGQGIGEKLFFGSGTQLSVL.

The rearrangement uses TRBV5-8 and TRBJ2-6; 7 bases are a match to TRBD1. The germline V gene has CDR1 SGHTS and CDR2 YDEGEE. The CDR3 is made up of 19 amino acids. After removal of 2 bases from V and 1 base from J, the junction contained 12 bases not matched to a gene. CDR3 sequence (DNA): TGTGCCAGCAGCTTAGGGACAGCTGAGTTTTATTCTGGGGCCAACGTCCTGACTTTC. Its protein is CASSLGTAEFYSGANVLTF.

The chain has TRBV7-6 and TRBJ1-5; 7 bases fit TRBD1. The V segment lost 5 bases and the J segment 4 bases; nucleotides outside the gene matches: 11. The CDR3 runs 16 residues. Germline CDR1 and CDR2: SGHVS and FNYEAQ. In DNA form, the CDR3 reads TGTGCCAGCAGCCCGGGGACAGCAGGACTAAATCAGCCCCAGCATTTT. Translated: CASSPGTAGLNQPQHF.

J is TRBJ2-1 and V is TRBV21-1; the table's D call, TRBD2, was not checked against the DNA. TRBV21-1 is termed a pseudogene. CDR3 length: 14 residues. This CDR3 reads CASSRPAVNNEQFF. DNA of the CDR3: TGTGCCAGCAGCAGACCAGCGGTAAACAATGAGCAGTTCTTC.

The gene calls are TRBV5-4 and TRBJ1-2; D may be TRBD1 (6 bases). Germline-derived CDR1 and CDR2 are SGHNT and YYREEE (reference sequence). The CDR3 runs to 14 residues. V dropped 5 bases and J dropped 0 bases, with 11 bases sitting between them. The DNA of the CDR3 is TGTGCCAGCAGTTTACAGGGATCTAACTATGGCTACACCTTC. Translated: CASSLQGSNYGYTF.

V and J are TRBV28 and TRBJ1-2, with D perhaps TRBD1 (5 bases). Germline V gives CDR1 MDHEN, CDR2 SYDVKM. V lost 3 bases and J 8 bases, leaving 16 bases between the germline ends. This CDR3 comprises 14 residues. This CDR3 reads CASSFFTGVGGYTF. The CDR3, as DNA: TGTGCCAGCAGTTTCTTTACAGGTGTTGGCGGCTACACCTTC.

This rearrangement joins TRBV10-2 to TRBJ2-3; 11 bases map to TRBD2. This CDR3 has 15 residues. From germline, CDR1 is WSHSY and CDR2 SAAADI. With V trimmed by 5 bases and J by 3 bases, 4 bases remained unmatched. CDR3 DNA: TGCGCCAGCAGTCCCTCTAGCGGGGGGACAGATACGCAGTATTTT. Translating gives CASSPSSGGTDTQYF.

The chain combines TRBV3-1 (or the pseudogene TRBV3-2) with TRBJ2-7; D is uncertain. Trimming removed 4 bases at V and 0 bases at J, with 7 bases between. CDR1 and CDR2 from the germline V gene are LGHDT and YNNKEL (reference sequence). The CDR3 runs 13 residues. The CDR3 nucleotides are TGTGCCAGCAGCCGGCTGATCTCCTACGAGCAGTACTTC. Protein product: CASSRLISYEQYF.

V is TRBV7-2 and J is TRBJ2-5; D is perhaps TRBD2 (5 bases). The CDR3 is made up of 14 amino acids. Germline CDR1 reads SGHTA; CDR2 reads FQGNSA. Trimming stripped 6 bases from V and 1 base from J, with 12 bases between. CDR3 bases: TGTGCCAGCAGTCCCCGGACTTTCCAAGAGACCCAGTACTTC. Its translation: CASSPRTFQETQYF. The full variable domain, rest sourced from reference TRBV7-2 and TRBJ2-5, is GAGVSQSPSNKVTEKGKDVELRCDPISGHTALYWYRQSLGQGLEFLIYFQGNSAPDKSGLPSDRFSAERTGGSVSTLTIQRTQQEDSAVYLCASSPRTFQETQYFGPGTRLLVL.

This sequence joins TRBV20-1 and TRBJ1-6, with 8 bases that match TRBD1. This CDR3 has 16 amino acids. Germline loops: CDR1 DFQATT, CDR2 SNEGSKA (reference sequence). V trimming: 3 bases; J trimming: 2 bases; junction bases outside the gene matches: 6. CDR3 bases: TGCAGTGCTAGTTACAGACAGGGGACCTATAATTCACCCCTCCACTTT. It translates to CSASYRQGTYNSPLHF.

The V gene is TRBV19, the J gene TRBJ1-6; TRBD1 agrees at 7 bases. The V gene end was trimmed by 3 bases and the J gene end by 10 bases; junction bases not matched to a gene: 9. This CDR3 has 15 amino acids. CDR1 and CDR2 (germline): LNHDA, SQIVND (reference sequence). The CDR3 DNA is TGTGCCAGTAGTATGGGCGGACAGGTTCAGTCACCCCTCCACTTT. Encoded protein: CASSMGGQVQSPLHF.

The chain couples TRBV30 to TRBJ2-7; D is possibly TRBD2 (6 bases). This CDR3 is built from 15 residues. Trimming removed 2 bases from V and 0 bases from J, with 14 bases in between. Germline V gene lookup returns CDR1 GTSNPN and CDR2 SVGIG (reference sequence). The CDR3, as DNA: TGTGCCTGGAGTCTTACTAGCTACAGCTCCTACGAGCAGTACTTC. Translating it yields CAWSLTSYSSYEQYF.

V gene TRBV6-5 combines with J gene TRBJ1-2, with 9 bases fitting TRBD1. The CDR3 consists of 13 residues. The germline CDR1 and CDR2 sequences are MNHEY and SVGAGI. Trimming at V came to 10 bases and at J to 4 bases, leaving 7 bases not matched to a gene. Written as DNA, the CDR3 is TGTGCCACCTCAACAGGGGGCATCTATGGCTACACCTTC. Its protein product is CATSTGGIYGYTF.

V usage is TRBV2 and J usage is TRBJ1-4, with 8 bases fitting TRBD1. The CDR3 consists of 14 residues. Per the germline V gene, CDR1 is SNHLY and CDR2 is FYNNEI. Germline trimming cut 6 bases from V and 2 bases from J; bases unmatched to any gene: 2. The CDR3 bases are TGTGCCAGCAGATGGGACAGGACTAATGAAAAACTGTTTTTT. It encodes CASRWDRTNEKLFF.